Below are 11 T cell receptor beta chains sequenced from a single sample in a study of blood T cell repertoires in COVID-19 (dated by TCRdb to about 2020). Library preparation was by the immunoSEQ multiplex PCR assay. TCRdb re-hosts the immuneACCESS table, in-frame sequences only. Its copies lack some clones; in the studies checked, an unresolved V gene accounts for under half of them, and the cause for the rest is not known. The sample table lists about 430,000 clones, roughly nine tenths of them with a count of one. The top ten constitute 0.95% to 1.2% of the sample. Sequenced input: PBMCs or T cells enriched from blood (not recorded which). These receptors were collected from a man aged 25-45 years who had recovered from COVID-19.

The J gene is TRBJ1-1, the V gene TRBV28, with a possible D match to TRBD1 (6 bases). V lost 3 bases, J lost 8 bases, and 13 bases lay in between. Germline CDR1 reads MDHEN; CDR2 reads SYDVKM. The CDR3 loop spans 13 amino acids. The CDR3 loop is CASSFRGQIEAFF. The CDR3 DNA follows: TGTGCCAGCAGTTTTCGCGGACAGATAGAAGCTTTCTTT.

This clone appeared a few times. The rearrangement joins TRBV5-1 to TRBJ1-6; the match to TRBD1 covers 10 bases. Looked up from germline, CDR1 is SGHRS and CDR2 is YFSETQ. After removal of 0 bases from V and 14 bases from J, the junction contained 5 bases not matched to a gene. The CDR3 length is 14 residues. CDR3 amino acids: CASSLGTGGQSLHF. The CDR3 DNA reads TGCGCCAGCAGCTTGGGGACAGGGGGTCAATCCCTCCACTTT.

J is TRBJ2-2 and V is TRBV9; 8 bases are a match to TRBD2. The CDR3 consists of 15 residues. CDR1 is SGDLS and CDR2 is YYNGEE in the germline V gene. The J segment lost 4 bases and the V segment lost 4 bases, leaving 6 bases of the junction unmatched. The CDR3 DNA is TGTGCCAGCAGCCCGATTCTAGCGGGCACCGGGGAGCTGTTTTTT. Translated: CASSPILAGTGELFF. The full variable domain, completed using reference TRBV9 and TRBJ2-2, is DSGVTQTPKHLITATGQRVTLRCSPRSGDLSVYWYQQSLDQGLQFLIQYYNGEERAKGNILERFSAQQFPDLHSELNLSSLELGDSALYFCASSPILAGTGELFFGEGSRLTVL.

This clone was seen only once. This rearrangement joins TRBV5-5 to TRBJ2-7; a possible D gene is TRBD1 (6 bases). Trimming took off 4 bases at V and 2 bases at J, with 16 bases between the two ends. This CDR3 region has 15 residues. Germline loops: CDR1 SGHKS, CDR2 YYEKEE (reference sequence). The CDR3 protein is CASSLAGQRAYEQYF. As DNA, the CDR3 is TGTGCCAGCAGCCTCGCTGGACAGCGAGCCTACGAGCAGTACTTC.

The V call is TRBV7-9, the J call TRBJ1-1; 8 bases align to TRBD1. The CDR3 extends over 14 amino acids. V dropped 2 bases and J dropped 5; count of bases not matched to a gene: 4. Germline values: CDR1 SEHNR, CDR2 FQNEAQ (reference sequence). The DNA of the CDR3 is TGTGCCAGCAGCTTATCGACAGGGGTGACTGAAGCTTTCTTT. Residues: CASSLSTGVTEAFF.

The chain carries TRBV30 and TRBJ2-3; tentative D call: TRBD2 (7 bases). The CDR3 sequence is 12 residues long. Trimming cost V 4 bases and J 5 bases, with 10 bases left between them. Germline-derived CDR1 and CDR2 are GTSNPN and SVGIG (reference sequence). This CDR3 is CAWMGGRDTQYF. In DNA form, the CDR3 reads TGTGCCTGGATGGGGGGGCGAGATACGCAGTATTTT.

The chain links TRBV7-9 to TRBJ2-2, with TRBD1 as a possible D gene (6 bases). CDR1 is SEHNR and CDR2 is FQNEAQ in the germline V gene (reference sequence). V lost 5 bases, J lost 5 bases, and 15 bases lay in between. There are 15 residues in the CDR3. The CDR3 sequence: CASSPRQVGTGELFF. The CDR3 bases are TGTGCCAGCAGCCCGCGACAGGTTGGGACCGGGGAGCTGTTTTTT. Full variable domain (outside the CDR3, taken from reference TRBV7-9 and TRBJ2-2): DTGVSQNPRHKITKRGQNVTFRCDPISEHNRLYWYRQTLGQGPEFLTYFQNEAQLEKSRLLSDRFSAERPKGSFSTLEIQRTEQGDSAMYLCASSPRQVGTGELFFGEGSRLTVL.

This chain uses TRBV10-1 with TRBJ2-5; perhaps TRBD1 as D (6 bases). The CDR3 runs 14 residues. Trimming took 3 bases from V and 5 from J, leaving 13 bases between them. The germline gives CDR1 WNHNN, CDR2 SYGVQD (reference sequence). This CDR3 reads CASSDTGYGETQYF. The CDR3, as DNA: TGCGCCAGCAGTGATACAGGGTACGGGGAGACCCAGTACTTC.

J is TRBJ2-1 and V is TRBV12-3 or TRBV12-4; D possibly corresponds to TRBD2 (6 bases). V was pared by 2 bases and J by 9 bases, with 11 bases between. This CDR3 is 13 amino acids long. CDR3 amino acids: CASSLQAGGEQFF. DNA of the CDR3: TGTGCCAGCAGTTTACAGGCCGGGGGTGAGCAGTTCTTC.

The chain has TRBV5-1 and TRBJ2-2; 10 bases agree with TRBD2. V shed 3 bases, J shed 5 bases, and the junction held 7 bases outside the gene matches. CDR3 length: 16 amino acids. The germline V gene encodes CDR1 SGHRS and CDR2 YFSETQ. CDR3 sequence reads: CASSSLAGVGTGELFF. CDR3 DNA sequence: TGCGCCAGCAGCTCCCTAGCGGGAGTAGGGACCGGGGAGCTGTTTTTT.

This chain links TRBV18 with TRBJ2-7; perhaps TRBD1 as D (6 bases). Germline lookup yields CDR1 KGHSH and CDR2 LQKENI. CDR3 length: 15 residues. Trimming took off 2 bases at V and 4 bases at J, with 15 bases between the two ends. The CDR3 coding sequence is TGTGCCAGCTCACCATCGCAGGGGCTCAGATACGAGCAGTACTTC. It codes for CASSPSQGLRYEQYF.